The 2 T cell receptor beta chains below were found in one sample sequenced in a study of blood T cells in healthy people across ages (dated by TCRdb to the mid-2010s). The library relied on 5' RACE. The run used an Illumina HiSeq 2500. A second PCR of about 6 to 11 cycles was run with a J-beta primer mix and a sample-barcoded 5' primer. TCRdb cleaned the public reads at Q25 with fastp, built clones with MiXCR and kept in-frame beta chains. Each entry merges the rows of one CDR3 protein and shows their most common DNA and genes. The sample table contains about 930,000 distinct CDR3 sequences; only one count was recorded for under 35% of them. The top ten clones comprise 9.5% to 13% of the sample. These same data were also listed under a study on T cells of mothers and their children.

The sequencing input was blood. The receptors were gathered from a woman between 40 and 55 years old in good health.

This clonotype was found many times. The chain carries TRBV15 and TRBJ2-3; 8 bases agree with TRBD1. J was trimmed by 4 bases and V by 0 bases; bases with no gene match: 6. Looked up from germline, CDR1 is LNHNV and CDR2 is YYDKDF (reference sequence). This CDR3 is built from 16 residues. CDR3 sequence (DNA): TGTGCCACCAGCAGAGAAGTGTCAGGGGGCCCAGATACGCAGTATTTT. Translated, it gives CATSREVSGGPDTQYF. Full variable domain (rest looked up from reference TRBV15 and TRBJ2-3): DAMVIQNPRYQVTQFGKPVTLSCSQTLNHNVMYWYQQKSSQAPKLLFHYYDKDFNNEADTPDNFQSRRPNTSFCFLDIRSPGLGDTAMYLCATSREVSGGPDTQYFGPGTRLTVL.

Comment on this clonotype: A single base separates this from a much larger clone, so it may be a read error. V gene TRBV27 combines with J gene TRBJ2-7; 15 nucleotides match TRBD2. The CDR3 extends over 15 amino acids. The junction had 6 bases not matched to a gene; V was cut back by 11 bases and J by 1 base. Germline loops: CDR1 MNHEY, CDR2 SMNVEV (reference sequence). CDR3 in DNA: TGTGCCGGTGGGACTAGCGGGGGGAGTTCCTACGAGCAGTACTTC. Protein: CAGGTSGGSSYEQYF.